These T cell receptor beta chains were read from a single sample in a study of CD8 T cells in Susac syndrome. TCRdb redid the calling of the immunoSEQ multiplex PCR reads with MiXCR, one entry per CDR3 protein. In the table there are 250,000 to 300,000 distinct CDR3 sequences, around 85% of which are singletons. Sequencing was carried out using CD8+ T cells from PBMCs. The receptors derive from a human donor with multiple sclerosis. Both conserved end residues are part of each CDR3. D genes are given only for firm matches. Clone size is not always given. Where it is, it says once, few, many or a class for expanded clones.

d_gene,abundance,j_gene,v_gene,CDR3aa,CDR3nt
-,-,TRBJ2-3,TRBV28,CASRSKPDTQYF,TGTGCCAGCAGATCGAAACCAGATACGCAGTATTTT
-,-,TRBJ2-7,TRBV14,CASSQVGRGALTYEQYF,TGTGCCAGCAGCCAAGTAGGGAGGGGGGCCCTAACCTACGAGCAGTACTTC
-,once,TRBJ1-5,TRBV30,CAWSVDLSGDQPQHF,TGTGCCTGGAGTGTAGACCTAAGTGGGGATCAGCCCCAGCATTTT
-,-,TRBJ1-2,TRBV28,CASSLLGTGSPYTF,TGTGCCAGCAGTTTATTAGGTACAGGGTCCCCCTACACCTTC
-,-,TRBJ2-1,TRBV4-1,CASSQVQGQAYNEQFF,TGCGCCAGCAGCCAAGTTCAAGGCCAGGCTTACAATGAGCAGTTCTTC
-,-,TRBJ1-2,TRBV28,CASYGGWRGYTF,TGTGCCAGCTACGGCGGCTGGCGGGGCTACACCTTC
-,-,TRBJ1-4,TRBV6-1,CASSPEAASINEKLFF,TGTGCCAGCAGTCCCGAGGCAGCTAGTATTAATGAAAAACTGTTTTTT
TRBD2,-,TRBJ2-3,TRBV7-9,CASSPREGSTDTQYF,TGTGCCAGCAGCCCACGGGAGGGGAGCACAGATACGCAGTATTTT
TRBD2,-,TRBJ2-7,TRBV28,CASSPLLAGVEQYF,TGTGCCAGCAGTCCCTTATTAGCGGGAGTGGAGCAGTACTTC
-,-,TRBJ1-1,TRBV19,CASSKGPNTEAFF,TGTGCCAGTAGTAAAGGCCCAAACACTGAAGCTTTCTTT
TRBD2,-,TRBJ2-1,TRBV4-1,CASSQGDYPNEQFF,TGCGCCAGCAGCCAAGGGGACTACCCCAATGAGCAGTTCTTC
-,-,TRBJ1-1,TRBV28,CASSLPVRRAPSNEAFF,TGTGCCAGCAGTTTACCAGTTCGCAGGGCCCCTTCTAATGAAGCTTTCTTT
TRBD1,-,TRBJ2-5,TRBV7-9,CASSLGNRGETQYF,TGTGCCAGCAGCTTAGGGAACAGGGGAGAGACCCAGTACTTC
-,-,TRBJ2-1,TRBV24-1,CATSDYRALRADEQFF,TGTGCCACCAGTGATTACAGGGCCTTAAGGGCAGATGAGCAGTTCTTC
-,-,TRBJ2-1,TRBV5-6,CASSLEEGSFAGNEQFF,TGTGCCAGCAGCCTGGAGGAGGGATCCTTCGCGGGCAATGAGCAGTTCTTC